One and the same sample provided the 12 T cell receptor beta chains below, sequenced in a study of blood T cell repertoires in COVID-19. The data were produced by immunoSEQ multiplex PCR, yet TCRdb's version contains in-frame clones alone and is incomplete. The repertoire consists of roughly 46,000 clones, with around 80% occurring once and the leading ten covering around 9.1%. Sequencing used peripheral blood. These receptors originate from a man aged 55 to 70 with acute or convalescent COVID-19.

The CDR3 sequence: CASSATGGNDIQYF. The CDR3 DNA reads TGTGCCAGCAGCGCCACAGGGGGCAACGACATTCAGTACTTC. J is TRBJ2-4 and V is TRBV5-4; 9 bases fit TRBD1. Trimming cost V 4 bases and J 8 bases; bases outside gene matches: 7. Germline V CDR1 and CDR2: SGHNT, YYREEE (reference sequence). This CDR3 has 14 amino acids.

CDR3 nucleotides: TGTGCCAGCAGCTTAGGTGGGACAGGGGGGACTGAAGCTTTCTTT. It is translated as CASSLGGTGGTEAFF. The chain links TRBV7-3 to TRBJ1-1; 11 bases align to TRBD1. The CDR3 extends over 15 amino acids. Per germline, CDR1 SGHTA and CDR2 FQGTGA. J was trimmed by 5 bases and V by 2 bases; bases with no gene match: 4.

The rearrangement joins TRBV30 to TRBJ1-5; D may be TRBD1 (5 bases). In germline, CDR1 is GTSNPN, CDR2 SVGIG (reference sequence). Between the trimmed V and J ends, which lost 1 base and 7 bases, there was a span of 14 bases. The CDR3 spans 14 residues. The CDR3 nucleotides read TGTGCCTGGAGTGATGGAGGGGACCTCCAGCCCCAGCATTTT. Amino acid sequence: CAWSDGGDLQPQHF.

This CDR3 is CASSESLGQRTEAFF. For the CDR3, the DNA is TGCGCCAGCAGTGAGTCCCTGGGTCAGAGGACTGAAGCTTTCTTT. The V and J genes are TRBV10-2 and TRBJ1-1; D is unresolved. Germline values: CDR1 WSHSY, CDR2 SAAADI. The ends were cut back, 0 bases at V and 5 bases at J, with 13 bases in the middle. The CDR3 has 15 amino acids.

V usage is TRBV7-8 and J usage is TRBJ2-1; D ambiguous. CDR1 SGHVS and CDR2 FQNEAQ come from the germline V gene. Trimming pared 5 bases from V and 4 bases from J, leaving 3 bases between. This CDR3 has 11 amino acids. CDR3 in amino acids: CASSPYNEQFF. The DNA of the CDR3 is TGTGCCAGCAGCCCTTACAATGAGCAGTTCTTC.

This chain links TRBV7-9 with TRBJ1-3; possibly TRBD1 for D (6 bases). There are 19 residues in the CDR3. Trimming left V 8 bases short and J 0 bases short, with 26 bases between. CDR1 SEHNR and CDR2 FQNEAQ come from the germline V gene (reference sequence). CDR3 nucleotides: TGTGCCAGCCGCCCACCGATGATGGGGGACACCAGCTCTGGAAACACCATATATTTT. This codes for CASRPPMMGDTSSGNTIYF.

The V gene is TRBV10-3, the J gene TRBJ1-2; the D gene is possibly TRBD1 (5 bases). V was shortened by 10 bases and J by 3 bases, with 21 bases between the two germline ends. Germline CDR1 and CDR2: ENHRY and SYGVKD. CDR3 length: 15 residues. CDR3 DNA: TGTGCCACCAAGGGACTCGCTGTTCGCGACTATGGCTACACCTTC. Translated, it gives CATKGLAVRDYGYTF.

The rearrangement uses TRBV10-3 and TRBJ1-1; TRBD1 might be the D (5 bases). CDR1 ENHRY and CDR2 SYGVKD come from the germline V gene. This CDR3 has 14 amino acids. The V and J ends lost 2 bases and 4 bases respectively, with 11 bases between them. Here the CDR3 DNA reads TGTGCCATCAGTGAGGGGGCGGGGAGCACTGAAGCTTTCTTT. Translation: CAISEGAGSTEAFF.

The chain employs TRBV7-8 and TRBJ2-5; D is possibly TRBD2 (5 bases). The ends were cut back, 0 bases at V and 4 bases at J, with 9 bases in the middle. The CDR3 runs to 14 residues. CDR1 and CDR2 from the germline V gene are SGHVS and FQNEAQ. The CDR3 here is CASSLAMGAETQYF. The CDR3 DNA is TGTGCCAGCAGCTTAGCGATGGGAGCAGAGACCCAGTACTTC.

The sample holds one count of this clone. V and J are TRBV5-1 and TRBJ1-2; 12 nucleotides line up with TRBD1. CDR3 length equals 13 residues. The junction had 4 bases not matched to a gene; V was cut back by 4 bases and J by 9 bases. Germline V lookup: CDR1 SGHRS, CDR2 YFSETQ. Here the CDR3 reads CASSPGTGGSYTF. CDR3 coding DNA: TGCGCCAGCAGCCCCGGGACAGGGGGCAGCTACACCTTC.

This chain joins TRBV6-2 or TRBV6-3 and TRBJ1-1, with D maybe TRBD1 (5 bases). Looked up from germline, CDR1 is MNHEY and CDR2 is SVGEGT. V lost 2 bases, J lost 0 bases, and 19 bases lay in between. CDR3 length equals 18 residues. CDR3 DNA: TGTGCCAGCAGTTACGCTAGACAGCTAAGTCGCATGAACACTGAAGCTTTCTTT. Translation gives CASSYARQLSRMNTEAFF.

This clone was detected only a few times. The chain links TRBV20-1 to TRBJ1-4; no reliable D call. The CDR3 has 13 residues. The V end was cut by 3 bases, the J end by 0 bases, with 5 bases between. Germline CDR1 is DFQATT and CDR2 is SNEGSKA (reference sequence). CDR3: CSASYATNEKLFF. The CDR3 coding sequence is TGCAGTGCTAGTTATGCAACTAATGAAAAACTGTTTTTT.